The next 27 T cell receptor beta chains were all read from a single sample in a study of blood T cell repertoires in COVID-19. The table came from immunoSEQ multiplex PCR; TCRdb's copy has only in-frame clones and leaves some out. The sample includes 45,000 to 50,000 clones, approximately 87% of them seen just once. The sequenced sample was peripheral blood. The receptor set was obtained from a human donor in a cohort sampled during active COVID-19.

The V and J genes are TRBV7-3 and TRBJ1-2, with D possibly matching TRBD1 (6 bases). The CDR3 spans 14 residues. Germline CDR1 reads SGHTA; CDR2 reads FQGTGA. Trimming removed 5 bases at V and 4 bases at J, with 14 bases between. CDR3: CASSKDRDTYGYTF. In nucleotides, the CDR3 is TGTGCCAGCAGCAAGGACCGGGACACCTATGGCTACACCTTC. Complete variable domain (other parts from reference TRBV7-3 and TRBJ1-2): GAGVSQTPSNKVTEKGKYVELRCDPISGHTALYWYRQSLGQGPEFLIYFQGTGAADDSGLPNDRFFAVRPEGSVSTLKIQRTERGDSAVYLCASSKDRDTYGYTFGSGTRLTVV.

This clone was detected once. This rearrangement joins TRBV5-1 to TRBJ1-2; no definite D call. Germline loops: CDR1 SGHRS, CDR2 YFSETQ. The CDR3 is 14 residues long. The V gene lost 1 base and the J gene lost 4 bases, with 11 bases spanning the gap. CDR3 sequence (DNA): TGCGCCAGCAGCTTGCAAGGAGACCGCTATGGCTACACCTTC. Translation: CASSLQGDRYGYTF.

V gene TRBV3-1 (or the pseudogene TRBV3-2) combines with J gene TRBJ2-5; D gene unclear. CDR3 length equals 13 residues. Trimming cost V 1 base and J 5 bases, with 8 bases left between them. Germline V gene sequence: CDR1 LGHDT, CDR2 YNNKEL (reference sequence). The DNA for the CDR3 is TGTGCCAGCAGCCAAGTGGCAGGCGAGACCCAGTACTTC. Translated, it gives CASSQVAGETQYF.

The genes are TRBV5-4 and TRBJ2-5; D ambiguous. V lost 0 bases and J 5 bases, leaving 11 bases between the germline ends. The CDR3 spans 14 residues. The germline CDR1 and CDR2 sequences are SGHNT and YYREEE (reference sequence). CDR3 residues: CASSLEGFGETQYF. The DNA of the CDR3 is TGTGCCAGCAGCTTGGAAGGCTTCGGGGAGACCCAGTACTTC.

The gene calls are TRBV12-3 or TRBV12-4 and TRBJ1-1; maybe TRBD1 (5 bases). V gave up 3 bases and J gave up 3 bases, with 8 bases separating them. The CDR3 totals 13 residues. The CDR3 nucleotides are TGTGCCAGCAGTTTTACCAGGGACACTGAAGCTTTCTTT. As protein: CASSFTRDTEAFF.

The V call is TRBV7-3, the J call TRBJ1-6; D perhaps matches TRBD1 (5 bases). CDR1 is SGHTA, CDR2 FQGTGA, per germline. V was clipped by 0 bases and J by 10 bases, with 13 bases between them. The CDR3 totals 15 residues. CDR3: CASSLTGGERSPLHF. The CDR3 DNA sequence: TGTGCCAGCAGCTTAACTGGAGGGGAGCGGTCACCCCTCCACTTT.

The chain employs TRBV9 and TRBJ2-1; 11 bases line up with TRBD2. The germline CDR1 and CDR2 sequences are SGDLS and YYNGEE. This CDR3 is 16 amino acids long. The V and J ends lost 3 bases and 6 bases, in that order; junction bases with no gene match: 8. The CDR3 is CASSAIYSGGANEQFF. CDR3 coding DNA: TGTGCCAGCAGCGCAATCTATAGCGGGGGGGCCAATGAGCAGTTCTTC.

This clone was found a few times. This chain joins TRBV19 and TRBJ1-2, with 8 bases that match TRBD1. CDR1 is LNHDA, CDR2 SQIVND, per germline (reference sequence). Trimming at V came to 4 bases and at J to 7 bases, leaving 11 bases not matched to a gene. This CDR3 region has 15 residues. CDR3 in amino acids: CASSTPWDRSGGYTF. The CDR3 DNA is TGTGCCAGTAGTACCCCTTGGGACAGGTCAGGTGGCTACACCTTC.

The chain uses TRBV7-6 and TRBJ2-2; 10 positions match TRBD2. With 3 bases clipped from V and 2 bases from J, the junction kept 3 bases outside the gene matches. This CDR3 comprises 16 residues. Germline V gene lookup returns CDR1 SGHVS and CDR2 FNYEAQ. The CDR3 DNA reads as TGTGCCAGCAGCTTCTGGACTAGCGGCAACACCGGGGAGCTGTTTTTT. Encoded protein: CASSFWTSGNTGELFF.

The chain combines TRBV6-1 with TRBJ1-1, with 7 bases lining up with TRBD1. The germline gives CDR1 MNHNS, CDR2 SASEGT. V dropped 2 bases and J dropped 3; count of bases not matched to a gene: 9. This CDR3 comprises 16 residues. CDR3 sequence: CASSERERGPYTEAFF. The CDR3 DNA reads TGTGCCAGCAGTGAAAGGGAGAGGGGGCCGTACACTGAAGCTTTCTTT.

The chain recombines TRBV7-9 with TRBJ2-7; 10 bases are a match to TRBD1. Germline values: CDR1 SEHNR, CDR2 FQNEAQ (reference sequence). CDR3 length: 14 amino acids. J was trimmed by 4 bases and V by 5 bases; bases with no gene match: 5. The CDR3 DNA follows: TGTGCCAGCAGCCGGGACAGGGGCGTGTACGAGCAGTACTTC. Amino acid sequence: CASSRDRGVYEQYF.

The chain carries TRBV19 and TRBJ1-1; TRBD1 matches at 10 bases. The CDR3 loop spans 13 amino acids. CDR1 LNHDA and CDR2 SQIVND come from the germline V gene (reference sequence). V lost 9 bases and J lost 0; bases outside the gene matches: 1. The CDR3 is CASGTGVNTEAFF. As DNA, the CDR3 is TGTGCCAGCGGGACAGGGGTGAACACTGAAGCTTTCTTT. Filled out from reference TRBV19 and TRBJ1-1, the complete variable domain reads DGGITQSPKYLFRKEGQNVTLSCEQNLNHDAMYWYRQDPGQGLRLIYYSQIVNDFQKGDIAEGYSVSREKKESFPLTVTSAQKNPTAFYLCASGTGVNTEAFFGQGTRLTVV.

This chain connects TRBV5-1 to TRBJ2-3; tentative D call: TRBD2 (7 bases). Trimming removed 0 bases at V and 2 bases at J, with 10 bases between. Looked up from germline, CDR1 is SGHRS and CDR2 is YFSETQ. The length of the CDR3 is 15 residues. Written as DNA, the CDR3 is TGCGCCAGCAGCTTGGAGGGGGGGCTCACAGATACGCAGTATTTT. It encodes CASSLEGGLTDTQYF.

The chain couples TRBV27 to TRBJ1-2, with D tentatively TRBD1 (5 bases). Germline assignment: CDR1 MNHEY and CDR2 SMNVEV (reference sequence). This CDR3 contains 14 residues. Trimming removed 4 bases at V and 4 bases at J, with 13 bases between. This chain's CDR3 is CASSSRQLIYGYTF. The CDR3 nucleotides read TGTGCCAGCAGTTCGAGACAGCTCATCTATGGCTACACCTTC.

This clone is labeled as medium-sized. This CDR3 is also generated by other DNA sequences in the sample. The V and J genes are TRBV28 and TRBJ2-7, with 11 bases lining up with TRBD2. V shed 8 bases and J 3 bases; nucleotides not matched to a gene: 9. The CDR3 loop spans 15 amino acids. The germline V gene has CDR1 MDHEN and CDR2 SYDVKM. The CDR3 DNA reads as TGTGCCAGCTCCCTGGCTAGCGGGGGGAGCTACGAGCAGTACTTC. Protein product: CASSLASGGSYEQYF.

This sequence joins TRBV11-1 and TRBJ2-3; the D gene is possibly TRBD1 (6 bases). Germline CDR1 reads SGHAT; CDR2 reads FQDESV (reference sequence). The germline V and J ends were trimmed by 5 bases and 1 base, with 13 bases remaining between them. The CDR3 consists of 15 residues. Written as DNA, the CDR3 is TGTGCCAGCAGCGCCGGACAGCTCCGCACAGATACGCAGTATTTT. Translation: CASSAGQLRTDTQYF.

The chain recombines TRBV27 with TRBJ2-7, with 8 bases matching TRBD2. The V and J ends lost 6 bases and 5 bases, in that order; junction bases with no gene match: 3. Germline CDR1 reads MNHEY; CDR2 reads SMNVEV (reference sequence). This CDR3 contains 12 residues. The CDR3, as DNA: TGTGCCAGCAGAGCGGGGGTTCACGAGCAGTACTTC. The encoded protein is CASRAGVHEQYF.

The chain carries TRBV13 and TRBJ2-7; a possible D gene is TRBD1 (5 bases). This CDR3 is 14 amino acids long. V was shortened by 2 bases and J by 3 bases, with 11 bases between the two germline ends. Germline loops: CDR1 PRHDT, CDR2 FYEKMQ (reference sequence). The CDR3 DNA is TGTGCCAGCAGCTTACAAGGGGCTTTCTACGAGCAGTACTTC. This gives the protein CASSLQGAFYEQYF.

The V call is TRBV6-4, the J call TRBJ2-2; 7 nucleotides match TRBD2. CDR3 length: 14 amino acids. V was pared by 5 bases and J by 7 bases, with 7 bases of the junction left unmatched. CDR1 and CDR2 from the germline V gene are MRHNA and SNTAGT. The CDR3 bases are TGTGCCAGCAGTCCAGACGGGGGGAGCGGGGAGCTGTTTTTT. It translates to CASSPDGGSGELFF.

The chain links TRBV7-9 to TRBJ2-5; D perhaps matches TRBD2 (5 bases). V lost 5 bases and J 2 bases, leaving 15 bases between the germline ends. There are 15 residues in the CDR3. The V gene's germline CDR1 is SEHNR and CDR2 FQNEAQ (reference sequence). CDR3 residues: CASSPGLPLQETQYF. For the CDR3, the DNA is TGTGCCAGCAGCCCCGGACTCCCCCTTCAAGAGACCCAGTACTTC.

The gene calls are TRBV7-6 and TRBJ1-2, with TRBD1 identical over 9 bases. Germline V lookup: CDR1 SGHVS, CDR2 FNYEAQ. The length of the CDR3 is 14 residues. V dropped 5 bases and J dropped 8; count of bases not matched to a gene: 9. CDR3 in DNA: TGTGCCAGCAGCACCGGACAGGGGACGAGCGGCTACACCTTC. This sequence encodes CASSTGQGTSGYTF.

The chain has TRBV6-5 and TRBJ2-1, with 8 bases matching TRBD2. The CDR3 consists of 16 residues. Germline assignment: CDR1 MNHEY and CDR2 SVGAGI. Trimming cost V 4 bases and J 0 bases; bases outside gene matches: 5. The CDR3: CASSFSGVSSYNEQFF. CDR3 sequence (DNA): TGTGCCAGCAGTTTTAGCGGGGTCAGCTCCTACAATGAGCAGTTCTTC.

This clone was seen just once. J is TRBJ1-2 and V is TRBV19, with D tentatively TRBD1 (6 bases). Deletions cut 6 bases from V and 7 bases from J, with 24 bases between. Germline V gene sequence: CDR1 LNHDA, CDR2 SQIVND (reference sequence). The CDR3 sequence is 16 residues long. CDR3 bases: TGTGCCAGTAGCTTATCGGGACAACATTCTGGAGGTGGCTACACCTTC. It encodes CASSLSGQHSGGGYTF.

V usage is TRBV19 and J usage is TRBJ2-7, with a possible D match to TRBD2 (5 bases). The germline gives CDR1 LNHDA, CDR2 SQIVND (reference sequence). With 5 bases removed from V and 2 bases from J, the gap between germline ends came to 19 bases. The CDR3 is 16 residues long. This CDR3 reads CASSALLTGLPYEQYF. The CDR3 DNA reads TGTGCCAGTAGTGCCCTCTTAACGGGGTTACCCTACGAGCAGTACTTC.

This chain connects TRBV19 to TRBJ2-3, with 11 positions matching TRBD2. Germline V gene sequence: CDR1 LNHDA, CDR2 SQIVND (reference sequence). There are 16 residues in the CDR3. V lost 3 bases and J lost 5; bases outside the gene matches: 7. The CDR3 nucleotides read TGTGCCAGTAGTATCCCGGGACTAGCGGCGGAAGATACGCAGTATTTT. Translated, it gives CASSIPGLAAEDTQYF.

The chain links TRBV6-5 to TRBJ2-7, with a weak D call TRBD1 (5 bases). Between the trimmed V and J ends, which lost 2 bases and 5 bases, there was a span of 13 bases. The CDR3 is made up of 14 amino acids. Germline lookup yields CDR1 MNHEY and CDR2 SVGAGI. DNA for the CDR3: TGTGCCAGCAGTTACGGGGCAGGCAGAAACGAGCAGTACTTC. Its protein is CASSYGAGRNEQYF.

CDR3 in DNA: TGTGCCAGCAGTCCGTCAGGGGGCTATGGCTACACCTTC. Translated, it gives CASSPSGGYGYTF. V gene TRBV27 combines with J gene TRBJ1-2; 7 nucleotides agree with TRBD1. Trimming removed 5 bases from V and 4 bases from J; junction bases left unmatched: 4. The CDR3 extends over 13 amino acids. Looked up from germline, CDR1 is MNHEY and CDR2 is SMNVEV (reference sequence).